A selection of T cell receptor beta chains follows, all from one sample in a study of early T cells in non-severe SARS-CoV-2 infection. TCRdb re-analysed the 5' RACE reads in MiXCR, keeping a single row per CDR3 protein. The sample gives about 64,000 distinct CDR3 sequences, over 20% of which show up once; approximately 17% is in the top ten. The material sequenced was whole blood, taken at baseline. The receptors shown here come from an adult who was a healthcare worker with PCR-confirmed SARS-CoV-2 infection or an uninfected control (not recorded which). The CDR3 runs from the conserved cysteine through the conserved F or W. A D gene is named only where the DNA matches it firmly. The size of a clone is reported for some rows only, either as once, few or many, or as a class for expanded clones.

D	V	J	size	CDR3	DNA
-	TRBV12-3/TRBV12-4	TRBJ2-5	-	CASSWTEYQETQYF	TGTGCCAGCAGTTGGACAGAGTACCAAGAGACCCAGTACTTC
-	TRBV7-9	TRBJ1-4	few	CASSLDRPTNEKLFF	TGTGCCAGCAGCTTAGACAGGCCCACTAATGAAAAACTGTTTTTT
-	TRBV20-1	TRBJ2-1	-	CSASDEQFF	TGCAGTGCTAGCGATGAGCAGTTCTTC
TRBD1	TRBV19	TRBJ2-3	many	CASSWAGGLDTQYF	TGTGCCAGTAGTTGGGCAGGGGGCTTAGATACGCAGTATTTT
-	TRBV12-3/TRBV12-4	TRBJ1-6	many	CASSLFGDTNNSPLHF	TGTGCCAGCAGTTTATTTGGGGACACCAATAATTCACCCCTCCACTTT
-	TRBV2	TRBJ2-2	many	CASRPTGFTNTGELFF	TGTGCCAGCAGGCCAACGGGGTTCACGAACACCGGGGAGCTGTTTTTT
TRBD1	TRBV3-1	TRBJ2-7	-	CASRSDRSYEQYF	TGTGCCAGCAGATCGGACAGGTCCTACGAGCAGTACTTC
TRBD1	TRBV18	TRBJ1-2	-	CASSPQQGGQTTYGYTF	TGTGCCAGCTCACCCCAACAGGGGGGGCAGACCACCTATGGCTACACCTTC
-	TRBV25-1	TRBJ1-4	-	CASSEYRTTNEKLFF	TGTGCCAGCAGTGAATACAGAACAACTAATGAAAAACTGTTTTTT
-	TRBV5-1	TRBJ1-1	few	CASSLAPGLNTEAFF	TGCGCCAGCAGCTTGGCCCCCGGACTGAACACTGAAGCTTTCTTT
-	TRBV12-3/TRBV12-4	TRBJ2-7	-	CASSLGAYEQYF	TGTGCCAGCAGCTTGGGAGCCTACGAGCAGTACTTC
TRBD1	TRBV20-1	TRBJ2-1	-	CSARPRQGAVYNEQFF	TGCAGTGCTAGGCCTCGACAGGGGGCGGTGTACAATGAGCAGTTCTTC
-	TRBV5-1	TRBJ1-1	-	CASSLPGGPEAFF	TGCGCCAGCAGCTTGCCGGGGGGCCCTGAAGCTTTCTTT
TRBD1	TRBV7-6	TRBJ1-6	-	CASSSGTGSSPLHF	TGTGCCAGCAGCTCCGGGACAGGGAGTTCACCCCTCCACTTT
-	TRBV3-1	TRBJ2-5	-	CASSLQVMKTQYF	TGTGCCAGCAGCCTACAAGTAATGAAGACCCAGTACTTC
-	TRBV7-9	TRBJ2-5	-	CASSLNSAGPQETQYF	TGTGCCAGCAGCTTAAATTCGGCAGGGCCTCAAGAGACCCAGTACTTC
-	TRBV5-1	TRBJ1-6	few	CASSLLGKGRNNSPLHF	TGCGCCAGCAGCTTGCTTGGGAAGGGACGGAATAATTCACCCCTCCACTTT
TRBD2	TRBV3-1	TRBJ2-3	-	CASSPRLAVVTDTQYF	TGTGCCAGCAGCCCACGACTAGCGGTGGTAACAGATACGCAGTATTTT
-	TRBV7-2	TRBJ2-3	-	CASSDRTDTQYF	TGTGCCAGCAGCGACCGCACAGATACGCAGTATTTT
-	TRBV25-1	TRBJ1-2	many	CASILDSYYGYTF	TGTGCCAGCATCCTGGACAGCTACTATGGCTACACCTTC
-	TRBV12-5	TRBJ2-1	few	CASGKGSSYNEQFF	TGTGCTAGTGGGAAGGGAAGCTCCTACAATGAGCAGTTCTTC
-	TRBV20-1	TRBJ1-2	few	CSARERGAYGYTF	TGCAGTGCTAGAGAACGGGGGGCCTATGGCTACACCTTC
-	TRBV20-1	TRBJ1-5	-	CSASGAVNQPQHF	TGCAGTGCTAGCGGCGCAGTCAATCAGCCCCAGCATTTT
TRBD2	TRBV9	TRBJ2-3	-	CASSVSAAGGPRDTQYF	TGTGCCAGCAGCGTAAGCGCAGCGGGGGGGCCCAGGGATACGCAGTATTTT
TRBD1	TRBV7-2	TRBJ2-7	-	CASSRQGPLEQYF	TGTGCCAGCAGCCGACAGGGACCCCTGGAGCAGTACTTC
TRBD2	TRBV5-1	TRBJ2-2	-	CASMELAGGTGEPFF	TGCGCCAGCATGGAACTAGCGGGGGGAACCGGGGAGCCGTTTTTT
TRBD1	TRBV19	TRBJ1-2	few	CASSTGQRNYGYTF	TGTGCCAGTAGTACGGGACAGCGTAACTATGGCTACACCTTC
TRBD2	TRBV15	TRBJ2-2	-	CATRSHLAEVTGELFF	TGTGCCACCAGAAGCCATCTAGCGGAGGTCACCGGGGAGCTGTTTTTT
-	TRBV6-2/TRBV6-3	TRBJ2-5	-	CASSYSRAQETQYF	TGTGCCAGCAGTTACTCACGAGCGCAAGAGACCCAGTACTTC
-	TRBV7-9	TRBJ1-2	few	CASSSDIPNYGYTF	TGTGCCAGCAGTTCCGACATCCCTAACTATGGCTACACCTTC
-	TRBV27	TRBJ2-2	-	CASSFGFTGELFF	TGTGCCAGCAGTTTTGGGTTCACCGGGGAGCTGTTTTTT
-	TRBV18	TRBJ1-1	many	CASSGVTEAFF	TGTGCCAGCTCAGGAGTTACTGAAGCTTTCTTT
TRBD2	TRBV20-1	TRBJ2-3	-	CSARDLAGGVDTQYF	TGCAGTGCTAGAGATCTAGCGGGGGGTGTAGATACGCAGTATTTT
-	TRBV27	TRBJ2-4	-	CASRSTGSGKNIQYF	TGTGCCAGCCGCAGTACGGGGAGTGGCAAAAACATTCAGTACTTC
-	TRBV9	TRBJ1-6	-	CASSVVAGNSPLHF	TGTGCCAGCAGCGTAGTCGCCGGGAATTCACCCCTCCACTTT
-	TRBV5-1	TRBJ2-4	few	CASSLADREVYIQYF	TGCGCCAGCAGCTTGGCAGACAGGGAGGTATACATTCAGTACTTC
-	TRBV27	TRBJ2-7	-	CASSLSFSSYEQYF	TGTGCCAGCAGTTTATCTTTCAGCTCCTACGAGCAGTACTTC
-	TRBV29-1	TRBJ1-2	few	CSVAPGTTEYGYTF	TGCAGCGTCGCCCCTGGAACAACGGAGTATGGCTACACCTTC
TRBD1	TRBV7-3	TRBJ2-1	-	CASSYKPGQDSYNEQFF	TGTGCCAGCAGCTACAAGCCGGGACAGGACTCCTACAATGAGCAGTTCTTC
-	TRBV9	TRBJ1-2	many	CASSAGLIYGYTF	TGTGCCAGCAGCGCGGGACTGATCTATGGCTACACCTTC
TRBD1	TRBV6-4	TRBJ2-3	few	CASSSGAGGADTQYF	TGTGCCAGCAGCTCTGGGGCAGGGGGCGCGGATACGCAGTATTTT
-	TRBV4-1	TRBJ2-3	few	CASSQDMLVNTQYF	TGCGCCAGCAGCCAAGATATGTTAGTTAATACGCAGTATTTT
-	TRBV29-1	TRBJ2-2	-	CSVELYGELFF	TGCAGCGTAGAATTGTACGGGGAGCTGTTTTTT
TRBD1	TRBV7-9	TRBJ2-3	-	CASSSISGTGGTDTQYF	TGTGCCAGCAGCTCCATCTCCGGGACAGGGGGGACAGATACGCAGTATTTT
-	TRBV9	TRBJ2-5	-	CASSLDPSGEETQYF	TGTGCCAGCAGCCTCGACCCCAGCGGCGAAGAGACCCAGTACTTC
-	TRBV2	TRBJ2-3	many	CASSLDSTDTQYF	TGTGCCAGCAGTCTGGACAGTACAGATACGCAGTATTTT